This TCR beta chain is drawn from a study of blood T cells in healthy people across ages (dated by TCRdb to the mid-2010s). With respect to the entire study: In model experiments, roughly one uniquely barcoded TCR beta cDNA molecule per two T cells was captured by template switching. Four age groups were formed from the donors: young (average roughly 16 years), middle-aged (approximately 40), aged (about 62) and long-lived (roughly 81). Using the same blood draw, the study looked at two additional independent replicas of 1 million unique cDNA reads for two donors, one aged 18 to 30 and the other aged 80 or older. Donors of different ages were randomly distributed across sequencing lanes to avoid experimental bias. The study measured age-related changes in TCR beta repertoire diversity using deep sequencing normalized with unique cDNA molecular identifiers. Broad study findings and their caveats: Compared with the aged group, the long-lived group had more naive CD4+ T cells, fewer expanded clones and increased TCR diversity, suggesting age selection. Donor CMV infection status was unknown, potentially confounding age-related changes in expanded clonotypes. As age increased, observed TCR beta diversity per million T cells dropped in a roughly linear way, and a significant reduction was already evident by age 40. Estimates of total diversity based on one million sequenced T cells were considered lower bounds and underestimates. There was a strong correlation between observed TCR beta diversity and the percentage of naive T cells measured by flow cytometry. Conclusive comparison of naive and antigen-experienced compartments was prevented by the profiling of bulk unsorted PBMCs.

CDR1 and CDR2 (SGDLS, YYNGEE) derive from the germline V gene. Including cysteine and phenylalanine, the CDR3 has 16 amino acids. The retained sequence is limited to the CDR3, 48 bases, with the frame set at the first base. The donors were a few dozen Caucasian individuals from Russia, aged roughly 6 to 100 years, who were systemically healthy. Around 10 milliliters of peripheral blood were collected from each donor into EDTA-treated Vacutainer tubes. PBMCs were isolated by Ficoll-Paque density-gradient centrifugation, with at least 6 million obtained per sample. Trizol reagent was used to extract total RNA from the PBMCs, yielding at least 5.5 micrograms per sample. Naive CD45RAhigh/CD27high T cell percentages were measured by flow cytometry on a PBMC aliquot from every donor. Concerning this clonotype: This receptor's antigen is unknown. One base away there is no much larger clone; base qualities are not given.

Receptors were amplified or captured by 5' RACE. Sequencing was performed on an Illumina HiSeq 2500. The second PCR ran for about 7 to 11 cycles and used a J-beta primer mix along with a sample-barcoded 5' primer. A template-switch 5' adaptor carrying 12 random nucleotides introduced a unique molecular identifier onto each TCR beta cDNA molecule. At least 2.5 million CDR3-containing paired-end reads were obtained from each sample. The Mint cDNA synthesis kit, primed by a TRBC-specific oligonucleotide, was used to synthesize first-strand cDNA from all RNA. After uracil-DNA glycosylase treatment, a first 18-cycle PCR used universal primers M1SS and BC2_uni_R on all cDNA. The source study handled its data this way. For normalization, 1 million high-quality reads were randomly selected from each sample, with every read carrying a distinct molecular identifier. Instead of being binned into consensus sequences, reads with shared molecular identifiers were discarded. MiTCR, run with a Q25 quality threshold and the strictest error-elimination algorithm, handled CDR3 identification, clonotype clustering and error correction. A nonparametric unseen species model with Euler transformation was used to estimate a lower bound on total TCR beta diversity. In-frame beta chains were kept once TCRdb had trimmed the public reads at Q25 with fastp and called clones with MiXCR. Rows merge per CDR3 protein into single entries with the most common DNA and genes. These V and J calls derive from TCRdb rather than the authors' analysis. The sample has over 1,200,000 distinct CDR3 sequences on record, around 55% of them singletons. The ten largest clones represent roughly 7% of the sample.

The rearrangement joined TRBV9 to TRBJ2-4; TRBD1 is a weak D gene call, 6 bases matching. The J call could be wrong; TRBJ2-5 is a better fit for the DNA end. The receptor was isolated from a man younger than 35 in good health. The sequenced sample consisted of blood. The base sequence is TGTGCCAGCAGCGTCGCGGATTACAGGGACGGCGAGACCCAGTACTTC. Its protein reads: CASSVADYRDGETQYF.